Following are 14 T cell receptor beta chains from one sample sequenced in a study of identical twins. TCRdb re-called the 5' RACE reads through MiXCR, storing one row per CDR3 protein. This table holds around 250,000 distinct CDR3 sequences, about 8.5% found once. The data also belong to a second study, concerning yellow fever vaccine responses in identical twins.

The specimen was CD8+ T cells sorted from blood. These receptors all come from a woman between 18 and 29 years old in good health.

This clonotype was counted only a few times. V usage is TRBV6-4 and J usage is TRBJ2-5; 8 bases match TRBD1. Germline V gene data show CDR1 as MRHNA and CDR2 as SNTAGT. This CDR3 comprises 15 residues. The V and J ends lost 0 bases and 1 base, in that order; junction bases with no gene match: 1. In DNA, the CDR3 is TGTGCCAGCAGTGACTCCACAGGGGGCCAAGAGACCCAGTACTTC. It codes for CASSDSTGGQETQYF.

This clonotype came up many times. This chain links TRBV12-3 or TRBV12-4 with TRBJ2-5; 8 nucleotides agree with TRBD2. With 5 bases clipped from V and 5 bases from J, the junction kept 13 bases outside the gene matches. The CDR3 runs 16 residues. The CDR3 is CASSITSGRDRETQYF. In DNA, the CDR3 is TGTGCCAGCAGTATAACTAGCGGAAGGGACCGGGAGACCCAGTACTTC.

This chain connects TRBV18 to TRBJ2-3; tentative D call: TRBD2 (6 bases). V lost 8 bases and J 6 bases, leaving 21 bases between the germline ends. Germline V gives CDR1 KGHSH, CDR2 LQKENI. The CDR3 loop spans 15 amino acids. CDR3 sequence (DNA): TGTGCCAGCGAAGAGGCGGGGTGGGCCAGCGATACGCAGTATTTT. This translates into CASEEAGWASDTQYF.

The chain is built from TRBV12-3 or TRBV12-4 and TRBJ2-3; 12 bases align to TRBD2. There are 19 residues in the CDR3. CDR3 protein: CTISCPGLAGPKPTDTQYF. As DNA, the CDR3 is TGTACCATCAGCTGTCCGGGACTAGCGGGCCCAAAGCCCACAGATACGCAGTATTTT.

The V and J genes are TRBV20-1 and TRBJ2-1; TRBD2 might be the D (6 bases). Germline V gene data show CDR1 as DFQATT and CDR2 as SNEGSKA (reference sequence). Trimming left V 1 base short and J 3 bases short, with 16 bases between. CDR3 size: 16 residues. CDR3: CSARAVTGADYNEQFF. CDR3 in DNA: TGCAGTGCTAGAGCCGTAACGGGAGCGGACTACAATGAGCAGTTCTTC.

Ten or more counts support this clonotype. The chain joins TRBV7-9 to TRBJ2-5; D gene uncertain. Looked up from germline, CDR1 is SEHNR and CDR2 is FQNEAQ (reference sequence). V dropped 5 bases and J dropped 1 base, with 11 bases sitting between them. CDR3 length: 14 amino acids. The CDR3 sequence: CASSPGPSQETQYF. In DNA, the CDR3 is TGTGCCAGCAGCCCCGGTCCATCCCAAGAGACCCAGTACTTC.

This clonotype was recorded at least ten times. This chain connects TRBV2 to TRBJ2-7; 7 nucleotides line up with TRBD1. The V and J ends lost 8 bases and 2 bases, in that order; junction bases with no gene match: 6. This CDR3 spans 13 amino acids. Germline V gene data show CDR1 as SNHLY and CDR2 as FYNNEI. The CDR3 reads CASDDRATYEQYF. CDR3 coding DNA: TGTGCCAGCGATGACAGGGCAACCTACGAGCAGTACTTC.

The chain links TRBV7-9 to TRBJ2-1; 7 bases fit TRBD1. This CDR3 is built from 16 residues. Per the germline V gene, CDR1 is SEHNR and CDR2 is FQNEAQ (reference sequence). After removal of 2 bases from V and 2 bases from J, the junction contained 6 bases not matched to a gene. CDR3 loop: CASSLRWQGAYNEQFF. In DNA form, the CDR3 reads TGTGCCAGCAGCTTACGTTGGCAGGGGGCCTACAATGAGCAGTTCTTC.

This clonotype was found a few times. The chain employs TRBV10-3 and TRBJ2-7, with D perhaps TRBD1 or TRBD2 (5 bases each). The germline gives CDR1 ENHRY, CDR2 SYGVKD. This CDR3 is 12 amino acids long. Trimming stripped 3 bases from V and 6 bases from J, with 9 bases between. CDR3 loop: CAISERGTEQYF. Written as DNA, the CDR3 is TGTGCCATCAGTGAACGAGGGACCGAGCAGTACTTC.

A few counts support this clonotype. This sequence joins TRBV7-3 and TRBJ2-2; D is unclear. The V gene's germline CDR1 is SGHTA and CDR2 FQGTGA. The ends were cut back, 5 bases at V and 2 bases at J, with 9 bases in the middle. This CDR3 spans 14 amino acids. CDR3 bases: TGTGCCAGCAGCGAAGCCGGAAACACCGGGGAGCTGTTTTTT. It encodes CASSEAGNTGELFF.

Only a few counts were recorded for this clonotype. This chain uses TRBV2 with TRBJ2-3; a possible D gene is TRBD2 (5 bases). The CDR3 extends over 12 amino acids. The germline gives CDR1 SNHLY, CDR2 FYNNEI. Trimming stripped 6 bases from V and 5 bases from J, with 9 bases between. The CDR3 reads CASRDEGDTQYF. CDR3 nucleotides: TGTGCCAGCAGAGATGAGGGAGATACGCAGTATTTT.

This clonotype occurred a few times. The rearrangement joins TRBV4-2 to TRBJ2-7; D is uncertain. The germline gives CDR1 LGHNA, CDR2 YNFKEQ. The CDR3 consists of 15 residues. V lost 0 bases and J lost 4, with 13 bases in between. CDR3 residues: CASSQELIGEYEQYF. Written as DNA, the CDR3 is TGTGCCAGCAGCCAAGAATTAATTGGCGAATACGAGCAGTACTTC.

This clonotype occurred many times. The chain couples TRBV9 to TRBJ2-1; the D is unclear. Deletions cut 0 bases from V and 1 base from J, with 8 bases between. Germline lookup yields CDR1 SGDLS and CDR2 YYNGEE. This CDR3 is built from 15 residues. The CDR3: CASSVGVTSYNEQFF. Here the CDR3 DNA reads TGTGCCAGCAGCGTAGGGGTTACGTCCTACAATGAGCAGTTCTTC. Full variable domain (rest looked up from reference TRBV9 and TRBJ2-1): DSGVTQTPKHLITATGQRVTLRCSPRSGDLSVYWYQQSLDQGLQFLIQYYNGEERAKGNILERFSAQQFPDLHSELNLSSLELGDSALYFCASSVGVTSYNEQFFGPGTRLTVL.

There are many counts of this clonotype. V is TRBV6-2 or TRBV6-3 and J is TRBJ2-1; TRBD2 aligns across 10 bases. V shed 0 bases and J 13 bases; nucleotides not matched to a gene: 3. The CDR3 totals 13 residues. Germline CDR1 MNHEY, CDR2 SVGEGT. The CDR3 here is CASSYSRLAGQFF. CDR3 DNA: TGTGCCAGCAGTTACTCCCGACTAGCGGGTCAGTTCTTC.